What follows describes a single T cell receptor beta chain. This specimen belongs to a study of tumor-infiltrating lymphocytes in oesophageal squamous cell carcinoma. In TCRdb, the PCR reads were re-called with MiXCR into one record per CDR3 protein. The sample shows about 17,000 distinct CDR3 sequences, roughly 50% of them seen only once. Sequencing was carried out using normal esophageal tissue next to the tumor. The sequence came from a female donor with esophageal squamous cell carcinoma.

CDR3 region: CASSPWTSGNIQYF. The CDR3 nucleotides are TGTGCCAGCAGCCCCTGGACTAGCGGAAACATTCAGTACTTC. The gene calls are TRBV5-4 and TRBJ2-4, with TRBD2 identical over 10 bases. V lost 4 bases, J lost 6 bases, and 4 bases stayed unmatched. Germline V gene data show CDR1 as SGHNT and CDR2 as YYREEE (reference sequence). The CDR3 is 14 residues long.